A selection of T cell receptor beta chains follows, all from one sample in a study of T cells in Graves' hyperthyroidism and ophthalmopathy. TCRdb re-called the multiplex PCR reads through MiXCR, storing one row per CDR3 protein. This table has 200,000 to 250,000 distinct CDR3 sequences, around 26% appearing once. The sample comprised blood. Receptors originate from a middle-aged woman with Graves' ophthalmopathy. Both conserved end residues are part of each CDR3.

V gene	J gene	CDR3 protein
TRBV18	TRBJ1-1	CASSPRSGPANTEAFF
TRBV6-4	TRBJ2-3	CASSHRDRVHTDTQYF
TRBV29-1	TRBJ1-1	CSVTGTGDVWNTEAFF
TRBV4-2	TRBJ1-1	CASSQGPSYTEAFF
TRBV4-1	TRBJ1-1	CASSHLDRGLGEAFF
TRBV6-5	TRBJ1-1	CASSFATGGRTEAFF
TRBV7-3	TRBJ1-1	CASSAQGGTEAFF
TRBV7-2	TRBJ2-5	CASSYSKGQGWTQYF
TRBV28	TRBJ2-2	CASSSSGSFPGELFF
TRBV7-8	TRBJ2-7	CASSLETGTGIHYEQYF
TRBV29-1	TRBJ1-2	CSVTDNFYGYTF
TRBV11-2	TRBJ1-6	CASSGGTESSYNSPLHF
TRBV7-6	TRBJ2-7	CASSLVRTAVEQYF
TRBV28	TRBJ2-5	CASSSFQGAVETQYF
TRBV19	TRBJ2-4	CASSAGAGDPLAKNIQYF
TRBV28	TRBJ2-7	CASSLEGIGYEQYF
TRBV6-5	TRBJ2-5	CASVPTGEETQYF
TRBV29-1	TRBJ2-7	CSVVRDSSYEQYF
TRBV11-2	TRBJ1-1	CASSSGDRVEAFF
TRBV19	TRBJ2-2	CASADRGPGELFF
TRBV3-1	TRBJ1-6	CASSQGDSSYNSPLHF
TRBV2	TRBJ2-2	CATPTETGELFF
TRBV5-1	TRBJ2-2	CASSFGLVAGAYTGELFF
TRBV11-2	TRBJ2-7	CASSSLWDRDDEQYF
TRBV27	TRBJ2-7	CASSLSVDRNYEQYF
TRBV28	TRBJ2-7	CASSAQGGQYF
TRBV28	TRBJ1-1	CASIGTGGFGTEAFF
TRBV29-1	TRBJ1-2	CSVDGQAPSYGYTF
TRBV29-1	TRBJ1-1	CSVATGGTEAFF
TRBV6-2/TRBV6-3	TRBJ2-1	CASSPPYGTANEQFF
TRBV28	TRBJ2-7	CASSRTGGVHEQYF
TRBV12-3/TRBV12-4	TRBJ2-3	CASSFFLTSGRGDTQYF
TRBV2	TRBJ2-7	CASYGGSYEQYF
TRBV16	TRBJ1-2	CASSQSPGTSGYTF
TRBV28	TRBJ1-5	CASSINPGQNSNQPQHF
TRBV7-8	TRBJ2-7	CASSPSAGLADYEQYF
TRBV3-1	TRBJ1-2	CASSQDSGIYGYTF
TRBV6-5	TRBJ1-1	CASSPTANTEAFF
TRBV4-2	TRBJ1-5	CASSQSGQYSNQPQHF
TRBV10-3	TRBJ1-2	CAISSTGQGANYGYTF
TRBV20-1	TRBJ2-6	CSAAQGSGANVLTF
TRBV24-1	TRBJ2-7	CATSPRTGGTYEQYF
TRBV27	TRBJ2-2	CASSFRGWGLKMDTGELFF
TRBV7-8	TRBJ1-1	CASSLGRNLNTEAFF
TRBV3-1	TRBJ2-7	CASSQDLGGSTVNGQYF
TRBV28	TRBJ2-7	CASREVGTGVHEQYF
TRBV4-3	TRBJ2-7	CASSQGGSFYEQYF
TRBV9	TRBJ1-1	CASSVGEVNTEAFF
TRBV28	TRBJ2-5	CASSGGNRGRETQYF
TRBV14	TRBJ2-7	CASSQLSSGNFNEQYF
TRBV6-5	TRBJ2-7	CASRWRDYFYEQYF
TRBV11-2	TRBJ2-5	CASSVDGRAVETQYF
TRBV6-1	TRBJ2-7	CASSLGQYVYEQYF
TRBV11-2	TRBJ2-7	CASSLDRAGGDEQYF